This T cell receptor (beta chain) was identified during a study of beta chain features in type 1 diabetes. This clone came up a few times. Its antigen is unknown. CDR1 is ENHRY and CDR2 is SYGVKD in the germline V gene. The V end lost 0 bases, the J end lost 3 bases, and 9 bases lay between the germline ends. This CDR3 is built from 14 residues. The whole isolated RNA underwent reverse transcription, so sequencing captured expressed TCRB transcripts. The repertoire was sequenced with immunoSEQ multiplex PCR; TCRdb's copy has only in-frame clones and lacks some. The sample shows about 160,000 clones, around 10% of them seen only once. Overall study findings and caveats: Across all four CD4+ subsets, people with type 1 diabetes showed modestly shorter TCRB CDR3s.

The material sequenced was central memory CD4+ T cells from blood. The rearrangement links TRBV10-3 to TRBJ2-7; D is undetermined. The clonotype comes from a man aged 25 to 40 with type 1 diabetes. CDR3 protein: CAISESKPSYEQYF. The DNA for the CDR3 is TGTGCCATCAGTGAGTCGAAACCGAGCTACGAGCAGTACTTC.